A single sample gave rise to the 14 T cell receptor beta chains below, sequenced in a study of cytomegalovirus exposure and HLA in healthy donors. Clones were sequenced by immunoSEQ multiplex PCR, and TCRdb holds only the in-frame ones, with some missing. This table holds fewer than 350,000 clones, 85% to 90% found once. Sequencing was performed on PBMCs. The receptors here all came from a woman aged 18-29 years in good health and CMV-seronegative.

The sample holds a few counts of this clone. The J gene is TRBJ1-6, the V gene TRBV2, with 7 bases aligning to TRBD1. With V trimmed by 5 bases and J by 7 bases, 2 bases remained unmatched. Germline assignment: CDR1 SNHLY and CDR2 FYNNEI. This CDR3 contains 13 residues. The CDR3 bases are TGTGCCAGCAGTCGACAGGGAAATTCACCCCTCCACTTT. Translating it yields CASSRQGNSPLHF.

The chain couples TRBV6-6 to TRBJ2-1, with 7 bases that match TRBD2. The CDR3 length is 14 residues. Trimming at V came to 5 bases and at J to 7 bases, leaving 8 bases not matched to a gene. The V gene's germline CDR1 is MNHNY and CDR2 SVGAGI (reference sequence). The CDR3 DNA reads TGTGCCAGCAGTCAGGGACTAATTAGTAATGAGCAGTTCTTC. It yields the protein CASSQGLISNEQFF.

The J gene is TRBJ2-2, the V gene TRBV27, with 7 nucleotides matching TRBD1. CDR1 is MNHEY and CDR2 is SMNVEV in the germline V gene (reference sequence). The CDR3 sequence is 16 residues long. Trimming at V came to 3 bases and at J to 6 bases, leaving 10 bases not matched to a gene. CDR3 protein: CASSLSHLQGPGELFF. CDR3 coding DNA: TGTGCCAGCAGTTTGTCCCACCTACAGGGGCCCGGGGAGCTGTTTTTT.

The gene calls are TRBV28 and TRBJ1-2, with 10 nucleotides matching TRBD1. The J segment lost 4 bases and the V segment lost 5 bases, leaving 13 bases of the junction unmatched. Germline CDR1 is MDHEN and CDR2 is SYDVKM. The CDR3 is 17 residues long. CDR3 in amino acids: CASSVGTGVVRGYGYTF. The CDR3 region has the DNA TGTGCCAGCAGTGTAGGGACAGGGGTGGTGAGAGGCTATGGCTACACCTTC.

The chain links TRBV5-1 to TRBJ1-1; 7 bases map to TRBD1. The CDR3 covers 16 residues. The germline V gene encodes CDR1 SGHRS and CDR2 YFSETQ. The V gene end was trimmed by 4 bases and the J gene end by 4 bases; junction bases not matched to a gene: 13. CDR3 in amino acids: CASSPRFTGVGTEAFF. The CDR3 DNA is TGCGCCAGCAGCCCACGCTTTACAGGGGTAGGCACTGAAGCTTTCTTT.

The V call is TRBV19, the J call TRBJ2-2, with 7 bases identical to TRBD1. The CDR3 loop spans 18 amino acids. After removal of 0 bases from V and 1 base from J, the junction contained 8 bases not matched to a gene. Looked up from germline, CDR1 is LNHDA and CDR2 is SQIVND (reference sequence). The CDR3 here is CASSIDLTGLRNTGELFF. For the CDR3, the DNA is TGTGCCAGTAGTATAGATCTGACAGGGTTACGGAACACCGGGGAGCTGTTTTTT.

CDR3 coding DNA: TGTGCCAGCAGTTTACAGGGTGAGCAGTACTTC. Translation: CASSLQGEQYF. The rearrangement uses TRBV28 and TRBJ2-7; TRBD1 might be the D (5 bases). This CDR3 spans 11 amino acids. Per the germline V gene, CDR1 is MDHEN and CDR2 is SYDVKM. The V end was cut by 2 bases, the J end by 7 bases, with 6 bases between.

As to this clone: At the DNA level, this CDR3 is encoded by other sequences in the same sample as well. The J gene is TRBJ1-2, the V gene TRBV28; D is unresolved. Germline V lookup: CDR1 MDHEN, CDR2 SYDVKM. The CDR3 totals 12 residues. V lost 3 bases to trimming and J lost 6 bases, with 8 bases between them. For the CDR3, the DNA is TGTGCCAGCAGTTTCAGAGGGCATGGCTACACCTTC. The encoded protein is CASSFRGHGYTF.

J is TRBJ2-5 and V is TRBV7-3, with 11 bases aligning to TRBD2. The CDR3 covers 17 residues. Germline V gene sequence: CDR1 SGHTA, CDR2 FQGTGA. Losses at the gene ends were 1 base for V and 2 bases for J; bases not matched to a gene: 6. CDR3 protein: CASSLSPTSGTQETQYF. DNA of the CDR3: TGTGCCAGCAGCTTAAGTCCGACTAGCGGGACACAAGAGACCCAGTACTTC. The whole variable domain, remainder taken from reference TRBV7-3 and TRBJ2-5, is GAGVSQTPSNKVTEKGKYVELRCDPISGHTALYWYRQSLGQGPEFLIYFQGTGAADDSGLPNDRFFAVRPEGSVSTLKIQRTERGDSAVYLCASSLSPTSGTQETQYFGPGTRLLVL.

The chain recombines TRBV9 with TRBJ1-2; TRBD1 aligns across 9 bases. The length of the CDR3 is 15 residues. Per the germline V gene, CDR1 is SGDLS and CDR2 is YYNGEE. The V segment lost 3 bases and the J segment 8 bases; nucleotides outside the gene matches: 11. The CDR3 DNA sequence: TGTGCCAGCAGCGAAACCGGGACAGGGACGAGGGGCTACACCTTC. This codes for CASSETGTGTRGYTF. Combining the CDR3 with reference TRBV9 and TRBJ1-2 gives the whole variable domain DSGVTQTPKHLITATGQRVTLRCSPRSGDLSVYWYQQSLDQGLQFLIQYYNGEERAKGNILERFSAQQFPDLHSELNLSSLELGDSALYFCASSETGTGTRGYTFGSGTRLTVV.

This clone was counted once. This sequence joins TRBV28 and TRBJ2-3; 7 bases align to TRBD2. The CDR3 length is 14 residues. Germline V gives CDR1 MDHEN, CDR2 SYDVKM. Trimming took 5 bases from V and 7 from J; bases not matched to a gene: 9. The CDR3 region has the DNA TGTGCCAGCAGTCGGACTAGTTTCGGGAATACGCAGTATTTT. As protein: CASSRTSFGNTQYF.

The chain couples TRBV28 to TRBJ2-7; D gene unclear. In germline, CDR1 is MDHEN, CDR2 SYDVKM. The CDR3 length is 12 residues. With 2 bases removed from V and 5 bases from J, the gap between germline ends came to 7 bases. The CDR3 region is CASSLPRDEQYF. CDR3 nucleotide sequence: TGTGCCAGCAGTTTACCCCGGGACGAGCAGTACTTC.

V and J are TRBV5-1 and TRBJ1-1; no definite D call. Germline CDR1 and CDR2: SGHRS and YFSETQ. This CDR3 is built from 15 residues. V lost 0 bases to trimming and J lost 4 bases, with 13 bases between them. The DNA for the CDR3 is TGCGCCAGCAGCTTGGCTGCCGGGCGGGGCACTGAAGCTTTCTTT. Translated: CASSLAAGRGTEAFF. The full variable domain, rest sourced from reference TRBV5-1 and TRBJ1-1, is KAGVTQTPRYLIKTRGQQVTLSCSPISGHRSVSWYQQTPGQGLQFLFEYFSETQRNKGNFPGRFSGRQFSNSRSEMNVSTLELGDSALYLCASSLAAGRGTEAFFGQGTRLTVV.

This clone came up once. V and J are TRBV2 and TRBJ2-1; 8 bases line up with TRBD2. The CDR3 runs 17 residues. Germline loops: CDR1 SNHLY, CDR2 FYNNEI. The ends lost 5 bases at V and 6 bases at J; junction bases unmatched: 15. The CDR3 sequence is CASSLNPAGDFFNEQFF. DNA of the CDR3: TGTGCCAGCAGTCTTAACCCAGCGGGAGATTTCTTCAATGAGCAGTTCTTC.